These 11 T cell receptor beta chains share one sample of origin, sequenced in a study of spatial heterogeneity in lung cancer. One entry per CDR3 protein, called by TCRdb with MiXCR from the 5' RACE reads. The sample has tens of thousands of distinct CDR3 sequences; roughly 7.4% are singletons. Time point: sample taken at primary tumor resection. The starting material was PBMCs, obtained at surgery. All receptors come from a male donor with early-stage non-small cell lung cancer.

The table lists this clonotype with a few counts. The chain couples TRBV7-6 to TRBJ1-6, with TRBD1 identical over 11 bases. This CDR3 is built from 16 residues. V was clipped by 5 bases and J by 6 bases; unmatched bases: 6. Germline values: CDR1 SGHVS, CDR2 FNYEAQ. The chain's CDR3 is CASSRGTGGGNSPLHF. In nucleotides, the CDR3 is TGTGCCAGCAGCCGTGGGACAGGGGGAGGTAATTCACCCCTCCACTTT.

This clonotype appeared a few times. The chain carries TRBV4-2 and TRBJ2-5; 14 bases line up with TRBD2. The CDR3 consists of 18 residues. The germline gives CDR1 LGHNA, CDR2 YNFKEQ. Losses at the gene ends were 2 bases for V and 0 bases for J; bases not matched to a gene: 5. CDR3 nucleotides: TGTGCCAGCAGCCAAATTCAGGGACTAGCGGGGGACCAAGAGACCCAGTACTTC. Its protein product is CASSQIQGLAGDQETQYF.

Ten or more counts support this clonotype. The gene calls are TRBV12-3 or TRBV12-4 and TRBJ2-6; unclear D gene. This CDR3 comprises 15 residues. Trimming shortened V by 4 bases and J by 0 bases, and 7 bases separated the two germline ends. CDR3 amino acids: CASSSSGSGANVLTF. In nucleotides, the CDR3 is TGTGCCAGCAGTTCGTCAGGCTCTGGGGCCAACGTCCTGACTTTC.

This clonotype was picked up a small number of times. The rearrangement joins TRBV9 to TRBJ2-1, with D unclear. This CDR3 comprises 16 residues. Germline lookup yields CDR1 SGDLS and CDR2 YYNGEE. V gave up 0 bases and J gave up 3 bases, with 13 bases separating them. In nucleotides, the CDR3 is TGTGCCAGCAGCGTAGACATTAGATCTAGCTACAATGAGCAGTTCTTC. It is translated as CASSVDIRSSYNEQFF.

This clonotype appeared many times. The chain joins TRBV12-3 or TRBV12-4 to TRBJ1-4; D unclear. The germline V and J ends were trimmed by 6 bases and 6 bases, with 14 bases remaining between them. CDR3 length equals 14 residues. The CDR3 protein is CASSLSSLDEKLFF. The DNA of the CDR3 is TGTGCCAGCAGCCTTAGCAGTTTAGATGAAAAACTGTTTTTT.

The chain employs TRBV29-1 and TRBJ2-7, with a weak D call TRBD1 (5 bases). This CDR3 has 11 residues. V was shortened by 2 bases and J by 3 bases, with 5 bases between the two germline ends. CDR1 SQVTM and CDR2 ANQGSEA come from the germline V gene. The CDR3 protein is CSVERGYEQYF. CDR3 sequence (DNA): TGCAGCGTTGAAAGGGGCTACGAGCAGTACTTC.

In its sample, this clonotype was seen many times. V gene TRBV6-2 or TRBV6-3 combines with J gene TRBJ2-7; possibly TRBD2 for D (6 bases). Germline assignment: CDR1 MNHEY and CDR2 SVGEGT. V dropped 0 bases and J dropped 2 bases, with 14 bases sitting between them. The CDR3 loop spans 16 amino acids. In DNA form, the CDR3 reads TGTGCCAGCAGTTACTCGATGTGGCGGGGTGCCTACGAGCAGTACTTC. Its translation is CASSYSMWRGAYEQYF.

This clonotype was seen repeatedly, ten times or more. V gene TRBV11-2 combines with J gene TRBJ2-7; 9 positions agree with TRBD2. With V trimmed by 3 bases and J by 5 bases, 5 bases remained unmatched. This CDR3 region has 14 residues. Germline loops: CDR1 SGHAT, CDR2 FQNNGV. The CDR3 DNA reads as TGTGCCAGCAGCTTGCTGCGGGGGGGCCACGAGCAGTACTTC. It is translated as CASSLLRGGHEQYF.

This clonotype has at least ten counts. V usage is TRBV5-1 and J usage is TRBJ2-3; D possibly uses TRBD1 or TRBD2 (5 bases each). Germline V gene data show CDR1 as SGHRS and CDR2 as YFSETQ. This CDR3 is built from 13 residues. V lost 4 bases and J lost 6, with 12 bases in between. The CDR3 nucleotides are TGCGCCAGCAGCGGGGACCCGGCCGATACGCAGTATTTT. It is translated as CASSGDPADTQYF.

This clonotype was counted at least ten times. This sequence joins TRBV10-3 and TRBJ2-1; either TRBD1 or TRBD2 may fit D (5 bases each). Germline V CDR1 and CDR2: ENHRY, SYGVKD. The CDR3 runs 14 residues. The V gene lost 2 bases and the J gene lost 2 bases, with 7 bases spanning the gap. The CDR3 region is CAISEEGPYNEQFF. As DNA, the CDR3 is TGTGCCATCAGTGAGGAGGGGCCCTACAATGAGCAGTTCTTC.

There are many counts of this clonotype. The rearrangement uses TRBV5-1 and TRBJ2-3; the D call may be TRBD1 or TRBD2 (5 bases each). This CDR3 contains 14 residues. Germline CDR1 is SGHRS and CDR2 is YFSETQ. Trimming removed 4 bases from V and 0 bases from J, with 9 bases in between. DNA of the CDR3: TGCGCCAGCAGCGGGGGACCGAGCACAGATACGCAGTATTTT. Its protein product is CASSGGPSTDTQYF.